The T cell receptor beta chain described here comes from a study of human T cells and chemical hapten exposure. Overall study: The patients, most of them female, presented with alopecia areata, totalis or universalis. Study results and caveats: Patch test scores rose with PT1 expanded TCR counts, a positive correlation. As the donors had alopecia, their immune response may differ from healthy people's.

Germline V gives CDR1 SQVTM, CDR2 ANQGSEA. The CDR3 length is 15 residues. V gave up 7 bases and J gave up 3 bases; unmatched junction bases: 11. This clonotype has just a few counts. The antigen remains undetermined. TCRdb re-derived calls from the RACE reads in MiXCR, one entry per CDR3 protein. The sample includes approximately 97,000 distinct CDR3 sequences, approximately 10% of them seen just once. The time point denotes: patch test 2, 6 weeks after DPC sensitization. Treatment of the sample: therapeutic diphenylcyclopropenone sensitization with weekly scalp DPC. V and J are TRBV29-1 and TRBJ2-7, with 11 nucleotides matching TRBD2. Sample: whole blood, taken in connection with sensitization to the hapten diphenylcyclopropenone (DPC). This TCR was recovered from a woman aged 40 to 50 with alopecia areata. Some clones in this sample may be carry-over from other donors' samples. The CDR3 reads CSAKDGLAGGYEQYF. The CDR3 region has the DNA TGCAGCGCCAAAGACGGACTAGCGGGCGGCTACGAGCAGTACTTC.